Below are 25 T cell receptor beta chains sequenced from a single sample in a study of vaccination and CD4 T cells after COVID-19. The study sequenced cultured CD4+ T cell DNA using the Oncomine TCR Beta short-read assay. TCRdb re-analysed the PCR reads in MiXCR, keeping a single row per CDR3 protein. This sample has 8,500 to 13,000 distinct CDR3 sequences; 43% occur once, and the top ten carry under 25%. The treatment here: approximately 9-day PBMC culture with coronavirus spike peptide pools or control peptides (ViraFEST assay). Their target antigens are unknown. Sequencing was performed on CD4+ T cells from blood, cultured in vitro. Receptors were obtained from a human donor who had recovered from COVID-19.

This clonotype was observed a few times. The chain couples TRBV19 to TRBJ1-2; maybe TRBD1 (5 bases). This CDR3 has 17 residues. Germline-derived CDR1 and CDR2 are LNHDA and SQIVND (reference sequence). Trimming pared 7 bases from V and 6 bases from J, leaving 27 bases between. CDR3 in amino acids: CASTADRWAMDRNGYTF. CDR3 bases: TGTGCCAGTACCGCCGACAGATGGGCGATGGATAGGAATGGCTACACCTTC.

This clonotype was detected a few times. The chain employs TRBV7-2 and TRBJ2-7; D uncertain. V lost 5 bases, J lost 5 bases, and 13 bases lay in between. This CDR3 comprises 13 residues. Germline CDR1 SGHTA, CDR2 FQGNSA. CDR3 bases: TGTGCCAGCAGCGTCGAGATGGGAAACGAGCAGTACTTC. Protein product: CASSVEMGNEQYF.

This chain uses TRBV5-1 with TRBJ2-1, with a weak D call TRBD1 (5 bases). The CDR3 sequence is 15 residues long. V was trimmed by 7 bases and J by 4 bases, leaving 18 bases between them. Germline assignment: CDR1 SGHRS and CDR2 YFSETQ. The CDR3 loop is CASQIGLGPYNEQFF. Here the CDR3 DNA reads TGCGCCAGCCAGATAGGATTGGGGCCGTACAATGAGCAGTTCTTC. The whole variable domain, filled in from reference TRBV5-1 and TRBJ2-1, reads KAGVTQTPRYLIKTRGQQVTLSCSPISGHRSVSWYQQTPGQGLQFLFEYFSETQRNKGNFPGRFSGRQFSNSRSEMNVSTLELGDSALYLCASQIGLGPYNEQFFGPGTRLTVL.

This clonotype was detected only once. The chain couples TRBV5-1 to TRBJ2-3; D is perhaps TRBD2 (5 bases). The CDR3 sequence is 14 residues long. The germline V gene has CDR1 SGHRS and CDR2 YFSETQ. The V gene lost 7 bases and the J gene lost 0 bases, with 12 bases spanning the gap. As DNA, the CDR3 is TGCGCCAGCCTCAGACGACTAAGCACAGATACGCAGTATTTT. Its translation: CASLRRLSTDTQYF.

This clonotype was seen just once. The CDR3 sequence: CASSPQPGGSRRQFF. CDR3 DNA: TGTGCCAGCAGCCCCCAACCCGGGGGGAGCCGTAGACAGTTCTTC. The chain uses TRBV5-5 and TRBJ2-1; 7 bases map to TRBD2. This CDR3 has 15 residues. Trimming removed 4 bases from V and 13 bases from J; junction bases left unmatched: 17. Germline V gene lookup returns CDR1 SGHKS and CDR2 YYEKEE (reference sequence).

V and J are TRBV6-1 and TRBJ2-1, with D unresolved. Germline assignment: CDR1 MNHNS and CDR2 SASEGT. This CDR3 has 12 amino acids. The V end was cut by 6 bases, the J end by 10 bases, with 13 bases between. CDR3 in amino acids: CASSRGPEEQFF. CDR3 nucleotides: TGTGCCAGCAGCAGAGGACCTGAGGAGCAGTTCTTC.

This chain uses TRBV5-1 with TRBJ2-1, with D hard to call. Trimming shortened V by 0 bases and J by 8 bases, and 15 bases separated the two germline ends. The CDR3 sequence is 15 residues long. Germline-derived CDR1 and CDR2 are SGHRS and YFSETQ. The CDR3 DNA is TGCGCCAGCAGCTTGGATCCCCTGTCGCTAGATGAGCAGTTCTTC. Its translation is CASSLDPLSLDEQFF.

This clonotype was detected a few times. The chain has TRBV19 and TRBJ1-5, with a weak D call TRBD1 (5 bases). This CDR3 contains 14 residues. The V gene's germline CDR1 is LNHDA and CDR2 SQIVND (reference sequence). V lost 7 bases, J lost 5 bases, and 15 bases lay in between. Written as DNA, the CDR3 is TGTGCCAGTATGACGACGGGGGGGTATCAGCCCCAGCATTTT. Protein sequence: CASMTTGGYQPQHF.

The gene calls are TRBV11-2 and TRBJ1-2; D is possibly TRBD1 (6 bases). CDR1 SGHAT and CDR2 FQNNGV come from the germline V gene. The ends were cut back, 1 base at V and 8 bases at J, with 20 bases in the middle. This CDR3 is 16 amino acids long. The CDR3 region has the DNA TGTGCCAGCAGCTTAGGTGTGGGGGCAACAATAGGGGGCTACACCTTC. It specifies CASSLGVGATIGGYTF.

With regard to this clonotype: A junction boundary mismatches the germline segment, possibly from a read error. V usage is TRBV30 and J usage is TRBJ1-2, with D unclear. Per the germline V gene, CDR1 is GTSNPN and CDR2 is SVGIG (reference sequence). CDR3 size: 13 residues. Here the CDR3 DNA reads TGTGTCTGGAGAGTCAGCTTTAACTATGGCTACACCTTC. Its translation is CVWRVSFNYGYTF.

V gene TRBV11-3 combines with J gene TRBJ1-5; the D is unclear. The CDR3 is made up of 15 amino acids. CDR1 and CDR2 from the germline V gene are SGHNT and YENEEA. Trimming took off 0 bases at V and 0 bases at J, with 6 bases between the two ends. CDR3 nucleotides: TGTGCCAGCAGCTTAGAGCAGAATAGCAATCAGCCCCAGCATTTT. It specifies CASSLEQNSNQPQHF. Variable domain in full (rest from reference TRBV11-3 and TRBJ1-5): EAGVVQSPRYKIIEKKQPVAFWCNPISGHNTLYWYLQNLGQGPELLIRYENEEAVDDSQLPKDRFSAERLKGVDSTLKIQPAELGDSAVYLCASSLEQNSNQPQHFGDGTRLSIL.

This clonotype was seen a few times. V is TRBV6-2 or TRBV6-3 and J is TRBJ2-5, with 13 bases lining up with TRBD2. The V segment lost 0 bases and the J segment 3 bases; nucleotides outside the gene matches: 10. This CDR3 has 19 amino acids. Germline V lookup: CDR1 MNHEY, CDR2 SVGEGT. In DNA form, the CDR3 reads TGTGCCAGCAGTTACTCGACTAGCGGGGGGCAGGGAGGGAAAGAGACCCAGTACTTC. Translated: CASSYSTSGGQGGKETQYF.

This clonotype was counted only a few times. The chain carries TRBV27 and TRBJ1-1; 9 bases line up with TRBD1. J lost 3 bases, V lost 5 bases, and 7 bases had no gene match. The CDR3 is made up of 15 amino acids. Germline assignment: CDR1 MNHEY and CDR2 SMNVEV (reference sequence). In nucleotides, the CDR3 is TGTGCCAGCAGTAAGCCTACAGGGGGCTACACTGAAGCTTTCTTT. It translates to CASSKPTGGYTEAFF.

In this sample, this clonotype turned up once. This sequence joins TRBV20-1 and TRBJ2-5, with no clear D. Trimming cost V 7 bases and J 0 bases, with 15 bases left between them. The germline CDR1 and CDR2 sequences are DFQATT and SNEGSKA (reference sequence). There are 14 residues in the CDR3. The CDR3 protein is CSGWAGAYQETQYF. Here the CDR3 DNA reads TGCAGTGGTTGGGCAGGAGCCTACCAAGAGACCCAGTACTTC.

A few counts support this clonotype. This sequence joins TRBV30 and TRBJ1-6; 8 nucleotides agree with TRBD1. J gave up 6 bases and V 3 bases, and 10 bases lay outside the gene matches. Germline V CDR1 and CDR2: GTSNPN, SVGIG (reference sequence). The CDR3 has 16 amino acids. CDR3 in amino acids: CAWRDRTGPVNSPLHF. CDR3 nucleotides: TGTGCCTGGAGAGACCGGACAGGGCCGGTTAATTCACCCCTCCACTTT.

The rearrangement joins TRBV30 to TRBJ1-1; the D gene is possibly TRBD1 (5 bases). The germline V gene encodes CDR1 GTSNPN and CDR2 SVGIG (reference sequence). The CDR3 runs 13 residues. V was shortened by 3 bases and J by 7 bases, with 15 bases between the two germline ends. The CDR3 nucleotides are TGTGCCTGGAGGACTCTGGGGGAGGGTGAAGCTTTCTTT. As protein: CAWRTLGEGEAFF. Full variable domain (rest looked up from reference TRBV30 and TRBJ1-1): SQTIHQWPATLVQPVGSPLSLECTVEGTSNPNLYWYRQAAGRGLQLLFYSVGIGQISSEVPQNLSASRPQDRQFILSSKKLLLSDSGFYLCAWRTLGEGEAFFGQGTRLTVV.

V usage is TRBV21-1 and J usage is TRBJ2-7; TRBD2 is the table's D call, not checked against the DNA. TRBV21-1 is deemed a pseudogene. The CDR3 covers 13 residues. As DNA, the CDR3 is TGTGCCAGCTGCGAGGGATTTCACTACGAGCAGTACTTC. This translates into CASCEGFHYEQYF.

V and J are TRBV19 and TRBJ1-2, with D unresolved. V lost 7 bases to trimming and J lost 10 bases, with 19 bases between them. Germline CDR1 LNHDA, CDR2 SQIVND (reference sequence). This CDR3 has 13 amino acids. CDR3 protein: CASIGRRNWDYTF. The CDR3 DNA reads TGTGCCAGTATAGGGCGCCGGAATTGGGACTACACCTTC.

A single count supports this clonotype. At one boundary the junction diverges from the germline segment, which might be a read error. The V gene is TRBV4-1, the J gene TRBJ1-1; TRBD1 might be the D (5 bases). This CDR3 region has 14 residues. Germline lookup yields CDR1 MGHRA and CDR2 YSYEKL. CDR3 amino acids: CASSLRDGNAEAFF. CDR3 coding DNA: TGCGCCAGCAGCCTCCGGGACGGGAACGCTGAAGCTTTCTTT.

V and J are TRBV5-5 and TRBJ2-3, with 8 bases fitting TRBD2. V was pared by 3 bases and J by 2 bases, with 8 bases of the junction left unmatched. Germline lookup yields CDR1 SGHKS and CDR2 YYEKEE (reference sequence). This CDR3 contains 16 residues. The CDR3 DNA reads as TGTGCCAGCAGCTCCGACCCAGCGGGGGTCACAGATACGCAGTATTTT. It translates to CASSSDPAGVTDTQYF.

This clonotype was recorded a few times. This rearrangement joins TRBV6-1 to TRBJ1-4; a possible D gene is TRBD1 (5 bases). CDR1 is MNHNS and CDR2 is SASEGT in the germline V gene. The ends were cut back, 4 bases at V and 3 bases at J, with 9 bases in the middle. This CDR3 spans 14 amino acids. The DNA for the CDR3 is TGTGCCAGCAGTGCCGGGACGGCTAATGAAAAACTGTTTTTT. This codes for CASSAGTANEKLFF.

This clonotype appeared a single time. The CDR3 sequence is CASSLGPSSNEQFF. The CDR3 bases are TGCGCCAGCAGCTTGGGCCCCAGTTCAAATGAGCAGTTCTTC. The J gene is TRBJ2-1, the V gene TRBV5-1; D gene uncertain. CDR1 and CDR2 (germline): SGHRS, YFSETQ. The V gene lost 0 bases and the J gene lost 7 bases, with 11 bases spanning the gap. The CDR3 spans 14 residues.

This clonotype has just a few counts. This chain uses TRBV6-1 with TRBJ1-4; tentative D call: TRBD1 (5 bases). The CDR3 extends over 13 amino acids. Germline lookup yields CDR1 MNHNS and CDR2 SASEGT. Trimming removed 4 bases from V and 6 bases from J, with 9 bases in between. The CDR3 region has the DNA TGTGCCAGCAGTGTAACAGGATATGAAAAACTGTTTTTT. Amino acids: CASSVTGYEKLFF.

This clonotype was seen a handful of times. This sequence joins TRBV11-2 and TRBJ1-6; tentative D call: TRBD1 (6 bases). Trimming cost V 4 bases and J 9 bases, with 13 bases left between them. The CDR3 runs to 14 residues. Germline V gene lookup returns CDR1 SGHAT and CDR2 FQNNGV. In nucleotides, the CDR3 is TGTGCCAGCAGCTCTACAGGGTTAAGTTCACCCCTCCACTTT. Translating it yields CASSSTGLSSPLHF.

The chain has TRBV12-3 or TRBV12-4 and TRBJ2-5, with 15 bases that match TRBD2. The CDR3 spans 16 residues. V lost 5 bases, J lost 5 bases, and 6 bases stayed unmatched. The CDR3 region is CASSGLAGGPLETQYF. DNA of the CDR3: TGTGCCAGCAGTGGACTAGCGGGGGGGCCTTTGGAGACCCAGTACTTC.